This TCR beta chain was sequenced for a study of breast tumors, draining lymph nodes, adjacent tissues. After removal of 4 bases from V and 4 bases from J, the junction contained 4 bases not matched to a gene. In germline, CDR1 is SGHVS, CDR2 FQNEAQ. This CDR3 comprises 15 residues. Study-level results: Tumors had less TCR diversity than lymph nodes, more than nontumor tissue.

Breast cancer patients provided tissue from their axillary draining lymph nodes. This clonotype has a count of ten or more. The antigen is not known. TCRdb analysed the multiplex PCR reads with MiXCR anew, one entry per CDR3 protein. This table has about 230,000 distinct CDR3 sequences, roughly 32% appearing once. The clonotype comes from a female donor with breast cancer. Some clones in this sample may be carry-over from other donors' samples. The chain links TRBV7-8 to TRBJ2-7; 13 bases are a match to TRBD2. Sequencing input: axillary lymph node tissue. The CDR3 is CASSYGLAGVYEQYF. CDR3 bases: TGTGCCAGCAGCTACGGACTAGCGGGAGTTTACGAGCAGTACTTC.